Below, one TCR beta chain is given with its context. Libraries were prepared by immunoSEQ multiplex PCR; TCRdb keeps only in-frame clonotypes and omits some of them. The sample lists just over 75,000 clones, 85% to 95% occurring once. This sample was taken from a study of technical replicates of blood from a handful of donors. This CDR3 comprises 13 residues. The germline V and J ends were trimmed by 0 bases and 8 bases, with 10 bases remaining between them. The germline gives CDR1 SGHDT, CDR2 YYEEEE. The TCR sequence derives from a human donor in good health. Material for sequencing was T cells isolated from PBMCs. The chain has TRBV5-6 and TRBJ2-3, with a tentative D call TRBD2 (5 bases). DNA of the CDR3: TGTGCCAGCAGCTTGGGTAGCGACACTACGCAGTATTTT. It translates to CASSLGSDTTQYF.